This TCR beta chain appears in the sequencing data of a study of PD-1 blockade in classical Hodgkin lymphoma. CDR1 MNHNY and CDR2 SVGAGI come from the germline V gene (reference sequence). The CDR3 sequence is 12 residues long. V lost 10 bases and J lost 7; bases outside the gene matches: 8. Every patient had relapsed following autologous stem cell transplantation, and cohorts differed in brentuximab vedotin exposure. PBMCs, once thawed, yielded CD8+ T cells isolated by magnetic negative selection. The data were produced by immunoSEQ multiplex PCR, yet TCRdb's version contains in-frame clones alone and is incomplete. The data contain roughly 3,000 clones, about 76% of them singletons.

This material consisted of CD8+ T cells from blood, taken at baseline. V is TRBV6-6 and J is TRBJ2-7; 9 nucleotides align to TRBD1. The source is a human donor with classical Hodgkin lymphoma. This CDR3 reads CATATGGWEQYF. The DNA of the CDR3 is TGTGCCACTGCGACAGGGGGGTGGGAGCAGTACTTC.